The 14 T cell receptor beta chains below all came from one sample that was sequenced in a study of blood T cell repertoires in COVID-19. Sequencing used immunoSEQ multiplex PCR; TCRdb keeps in-frame clones, though not all of them. The table lists some 400,000 clones, 90% of them singletons. The sequenced material came from peripheral blood. The receptors derive from a man aged 18-30 years with active or convalescent COVID-19.

The chain links TRBV7-2 to TRBJ1-6; D is ambiguous. V was trimmed by 1 base and J by 9 bases, leaving 13 bases between them. CDR1 and CDR2 (germline): SGHTA, FQGNSA. The CDR3 extends over 15 amino acids. The CDR3 reads CASSLEGLGISPLHF. The CDR3 DNA sequence: TGTGCCAGCAGCTTAGAAGGGCTCGGGATTTCACCCCTCCACTTT.

The chain uses TRBV11-2 and TRBJ1-4; D not resolved. Germline V gene sequence: CDR1 SGHAT, CDR2 FQNNGV. CDR3 size: 15 residues. V was cut by 6 bases and J by 0 bases, with 11 bases left in between. The CDR3 protein is CASRPGIATNEKLFF. The CDR3 coding sequence is TGTGCCAGCAGGCCCGGGATAGCAACTAATGAAAAACTGTTTTTT.

The V and J genes are TRBV29-1 and TRBJ1-1; TRBD1 is a possible D gene (6 bases). V gave up 8 bases and J gave up 0 bases, with 13 bases separating them. The germline V gene encodes CDR1 SQVTM and CDR2 ANQGSEA. The CDR3 totals 13 residues. The CDR3 bases are TGCAGCTCGGGGGGGACAATGAACACTGAAGCTTTCTTT. Protein: CSSGGTMNTEAFF.

The chain uses TRBV4-1 and TRBJ1-5; perhaps TRBD1 as D (5 bases). V lost 5 bases to trimming and J lost 9 bases, with 14 bases between them. The germline V gene encodes CDR1 MGHRA and CDR2 YSYEKL. The CDR3 contains 13 residues. The CDR3 region is CASSSPQGGPQHF. CDR3 DNA: TGCGCCAGCAGCTCGCCTCAGGGAGGGCCCCAGCATTTT.

This clone was detected only once. The chain combines TRBV15 with TRBJ1-2; TRBD1 matches at 7 bases. This CDR3 is built from 15 residues. CDR1 is LNHNV and CDR2 is YYDKDF in the germline V gene (reference sequence). V lost 1 base to trimming and J lost 5 bases; unmatched junction nucleotides: 7. The CDR3 region has the DNA TGTGCCACCAGCAGAGGACAGGGCTTGGGGTATGGCTACACCTTC. This encodes CATSRGQGLGYGYTF.

The CDR3 protein is CASSLWAKRNEQFF. The DNA for the CDR3 is TGTGCCAGCAGTTTATGGGCGAAACGGAATGAGCAGTTCTTC. The chain links TRBV27 to TRBJ2-1, with no clear D. CDR1 MNHEY and CDR2 SMNVEV come from the germline V gene (reference sequence). This CDR3 comprises 14 residues. V shed 1 base and J shed 7 bases, with 11 bases lying between them.

This chain joins TRBV4-1 and TRBJ2-2; 9 positions agree with TRBD2. CDR1 MGHRA and CDR2 YSYEKL come from the germline V gene. J lost 5 bases, V lost 5 bases, and 12 bases had no gene match. This CDR3 region has 17 residues. The chain's CDR3 is CASSRDLAGGLTGELFF. CDR3 nucleotides: TGCGCCAGCAGCAGAGACTTGGCGGGAGGGCTTACCGGGGAGCTGTTTTTT.

This chain connects TRBV7-3 to TRBJ2-3; D call uncertain. From germline, CDR1 is SGHTA and CDR2 FQGTGA. V lost 5 bases to trimming and J lost 2 bases, with 8 bases between them. This CDR3 is 13 amino acids long. In DNA, the CDR3 is TGTGCCAGCAGCCCCCGACACACAGATACGCAGTATTTT. Translation gives CASSPRHTDTQYF.

The chain links TRBV11-3 to TRBJ2-7; maybe TRBD1 (6 bases). Per the germline V gene, CDR1 is SGHNT and CDR2 is YENEEA. This CDR3 has 14 amino acids. The V end lost 5 bases, the J end lost 2 bases, and 13 bases lay between the germline ends. CDR3 region: CASSPGGTTYEQYF. CDR3 nucleotide sequence: TGTGCCAGCAGCCCTGGGGGCACAACCTACGAGCAGTACTTC.

This clone has a single count. V is TRBV7-3 and J is TRBJ2-5; TRBD1 matches at 8 bases. Germline CDR1 is SGHTA and CDR2 is FQGTGA. Losses at the gene ends were 5 bases for V and 2 bases for J; bases not matched to a gene: 7. CDR3 length equals 15 residues. In nucleotides, the CDR3 is TGTGCCAGCAGCCTCTTCCGGACAGGGCAAGAGACCCAGTACTTC. This encodes CASSLFRTGQETQYF.

The chain couples TRBV19 to TRBJ2-7; TRBD1 matches 10 bases. CDR1 and CDR2 (germline): LNHDA, SQIVND (reference sequence). The ends lost 3 bases at V and 4 bases at J; junction bases unmatched: 3. The CDR3 spans 14 residues. Here the CDR3 DNA reads TGTGCCAGTAGTATTGACAGGGGGCGGTACGAGCAGTACTTC. Translation: CASSIDRGRYEQYF.

The chain carries TRBV12-3 or TRBV12-4 and TRBJ1-2; TRBD1 is a possible D gene (5 bases). The ends were cut back, 1 base at V and 10 bases at J, with 7 bases in the middle. The CDR3 extends over 11 amino acids. DNA of the CDR3: TGTGCCAGCAGTTTAGGACAGATCTACACCTTC. Translation: CASSLGQIYTF.

V usage is TRBV3-1 (or the pseudogene TRBV3-2) and J usage is TRBJ1-4; D gene unclear. V gave up 1 base and J gave up 0 bases, with 15 bases separating them. CDR3 length equals 18 residues. Germline loops: CDR1 LGHDT, CDR2 YNNKEL (reference sequence). CDR3 region: CASSQVMSAEATNEKLFF. In nucleotides, the CDR3 is TGTGCCAGCAGCCAAGTTATGTCGGCGGAAGCAACTAATGAAAAACTGTTTTTT.

V is TRBV6-5 and J is TRBJ1-2; D is possibly TRBD1 (6 bases). Germline V lookup: CDR1 MNHEY, CDR2 SVGAGI. The ends were cut back, 6 bases at V and 3 bases at J, with 11 bases in the middle. The CDR3 has 13 residues. The DNA for the CDR3 is TGTGCCAGCAGGGTGACAGGCGACTATGGCTACACCTTC. Translation gives CASRVTGDYGYTF.